This TCR beta chain stems from a study of T-cell memory formation after mild COVID-19. Study information: Each donor largely had its own TCR clusters. Study conclusions and caveats: Clones shrinking from day 15 to 85 showed even CD4/CD8 mixes; later expanders tilted CD4+.

5'RACE with constant-segment primers yielded barcoded, UMI-tagged TCR alpha and TCR beta cDNA libraries. TCRdb processed the 5' RACE reads anew with MiXCR; each CDR3 protein has one entry. The top ten clones hold roughly 8% of a sample with 550,000 to 600,000 distinct CDR3 sequences, 15% to 20% of them seen once. In its sample, this clonotype was seen a few times. The antigen is undetermined. CDR3 size: 14 residues. Germline CDR1 and CDR2: LNHDA and SQIVND (reference sequence). Trimming removed 5 bases from V and 4 bases from J, with 13 bases in between. The V gene is TRBV19, the J gene TRBJ2-3; D might be TRBD1 (6 bases). The receptor was isolated from an adult woman who had mild COVID-19 (a few samples of this study predate the infection). Cell type and time point are not known. What was sequenced was PBMCs or a T cell subset sorted from them (not recorded which). The CDR3: CASSWTAEADTQYF. CDR3 nucleotides: TGTGCCAGTAGTTGGACAGCGGAAGCAGATACGCAGTATTTT.